The 32 T cell receptor beta chains reported below all come from one sample, sequenced in a study of cytomegalovirus exposure and HLA in healthy donors. In the PCR, 60 Vbeta and 13 Jbeta primers were used. Using immunoSEQ multiplex PCR, the repertoire was profiled, and TCRdb retains in-frame clones only, with some absent. The sample has approximately 160,000 clones; roughly 87% are singletons. Sequencing input: PBMCs. These receptors came from a man in his forties or fifties in good health and CMV-seropositive.

The J gene is TRBJ2-3, the V gene TRBV28, with 7 bases aligning to TRBD2. Losses at the gene ends were 7 bases for V and 5 bases for J; bases not matched to a gene: 18. The CDR3 extends over 17 amino acids. The germline gives CDR1 MDHEN, CDR2 SYDVKM. The CDR3 is CASTPPGGEGRIDTQYF. CDR3 sequence (DNA): TGTGCCAGCACCCCGCCTGGGGGGGAAGGAAGGATAGATACGCAGTATTTT.

The chain has TRBV7-3 and TRBJ2-1, with TRBD1 identical over 10 bases. CDR3 size: 14 residues. V dropped 3 bases and J dropped 7; count of bases not matched to a gene: 3. The germline gives CDR1 SGHTA, CDR2 FQGTGA. CDR3 sequence: CASSFGTGENEQFF. The CDR3 DNA reads TGTGCCAGCAGCTTCGGGACAGGGGAGAATGAGCAGTTCTTC.

This clone has only a few counts. The chain carries TRBV19 and TRBJ2-7; 8 nucleotides match TRBD2. The CDR3 has 14 amino acids. Germline CDR1 reads LNHDA; CDR2 reads SQIVND (reference sequence). Unmatched junction bases numbered 7, after V lost 3 bases and J lost 6 bases. For the CDR3, the DNA is TGTGCCAGTAGTATCGGGAGGGCCTTAGGCGAGCAGTACTTC. This encodes CASSIGRALGEQYF.

The chain carries TRBV9 and TRBJ2-7, with D unresolved. CDR1 is SGDLS, CDR2 YYNGEE, per germline. Trimming removed 0 bases at V and 6 bases at J, with 19 bases between. The CDR3 is 16 residues long. As DNA, the CDR3 is TGTGCCAGCAGCGTAGGGTCTGATCCTCTCACGGGCGAGCAGTACTTC. Its translation is CASSVGSDPLTGEQYF.

The V and J genes are TRBV28 and TRBJ2-5, with D unclear. V was pared by 4 bases and J by 5 bases, with 14 bases between. The CDR3 contains 14 residues. CDR1 and CDR2 (germline): MDHEN, SYDVKM. CDR3 DNA sequence: TGTGCCAGCAGTTCCATTGGTCTCGGGGAGACCCAGTACTTC. Protein sequence: CASSSIGLGETQYF.

The chain uses TRBV5-1 and TRBJ2-1; possibly TRBD2 for D (6 bases). V lost 2 bases to trimming and J lost 10 bases, with 13 bases between them. CDR1 is SGHRS and CDR2 is YFSETQ in the germline V gene. The CDR3 runs 13 residues. The CDR3 here is CASSLDSGLEQFF. CDR3 sequence (DNA): TGCGCCAGCAGCTTAGATAGCGGATTAGAGCAGTTCTTC.

This chain uses TRBV14 with TRBJ1-2; D gene uncertain. Germline CDR1 reads SGHDN; CDR2 reads FVKESK. Trimming pared 4 bases from V and 6 bases from J, leaving 9 bases between. CDR3 size: 12 residues. CDR3 sequence: CASSPLRDGYTF. CDR3 in DNA: TGTGCCAGCAGCCCCCTACGGGATGGCTACACCTTC.

The V call is TRBV9, the J call TRBJ2-1, with a possible D match to TRBD1 (6 bases). Germline assignment: CDR1 SGDLS and CDR2 YYNGEE. CDR3 size: 14 residues. With 0 bases removed from V and 8 bases from J, the gap between germline ends came to 12 bases. CDR3 in DNA: TGTGCCAGCAGCGTAGAGGGGGATGACCATGAGCAGTTCTTC. Translated, it gives CASSVEGDDHEQFF.

The rearrangement uses TRBV7-3 and TRBJ2-3, with TRBD2 matching over 8 bases. Germline values: CDR1 SGHTA, CDR2 FQGTGA. With V trimmed by 5 bases and J by 8 bases, 9 bases remained unmatched. This CDR3 is built from 14 residues. For the CDR3, the DNA is TGTGCCAGCAGCATAGACGTGAGCGGGGGTACGCAGTATTTT. Translating it yields CASSIDVSGGTQYF.

J is TRBJ1-6 and V is TRBV28; tentative D call: TRBD1 (6 bases). CDR1 is MDHEN and CDR2 is SYDVKM in the germline V gene. The CDR3 runs 14 residues. Trimming pared 4 bases from V and 4 bases from J, leaving 8 bases between. Written as DNA, the CDR3 is TGTGCCAGCAGTTCCAGGGGTTATAATTCACCCCTCCACTTT. Its protein product is CASSSRGYNSPLHF.

J is TRBJ1-3 and V is TRBV9; maybe TRBD1 (6 bases). Germline CDR1 is SGDLS and CDR2 is YYNGEE. CDR3 length equals 15 residues. Trimming left V 3 bases short and J 4 bases short, with 14 bases between. The CDR3 loop reads CASSAQGNPGNTIYF. The CDR3 nucleotides read TGTGCCAGCAGCGCACAGGGCAATCCGGGAAACACCATATATTTT.

The table lists this clone with a few counts. The J gene is TRBJ1-1, the V gene TRBV4-3, with D perhaps TRBD1 (6 bases). The CDR3 extends over 16 amino acids. Trimming cost V 1 base and J 0 bases, with 12 bases left between them. Germline CDR1 and CDR2: LGHNA and YSLEER. CDR3 in amino acids: CASSQGQGGLNTEAFF. CDR3 coding DNA: TGCGCCAGCAGCCAAGGTCAAGGGGGTTTGAACACTGAAGCTTTCTTT.

The J gene is TRBJ2-1, the V gene TRBV4-1; the D gene is possibly TRBD2 (6 bases). The CDR3 sequence is 17 residues long. V was pared by 0 bases and J by 0 bases, with 12 bases between. Germline CDR1 and CDR2: MGHRA and YSYEKL. Here the CDR3 reads CASSQEGSGSSYNEQFF. DNA of the CDR3: TGCGCCAGCAGCCAAGAGGGATCCGGGAGCTCCTACAATGAGCAGTTCTTC.

As concerns this clone: One end of the junction fails to match germline, which may point to a read error. The chain recombines TRBV7-9 with TRBJ2-3; 9 nucleotides line up with TRBD2. This CDR3 is built from 13 residues. Looked up from germline, CDR1 is SEHNR and CDR2 is FQNEAQ (reference sequence). CDR3 sequence: CASSLNSGRLGDF. DNA of the CDR3: TGTGCCAGCAGCTTAAACAGCGGGAGGCTTGGGGATTTT.

CDR3 sequence reads: CASSVGQGAGTGELFF. The CDR3 DNA sequence: TGTGCCAGCAGCGTCGGACAGGGGGCAGGTACCGGGGAGCTGTTTTTT. The rearrangement uses TRBV2 and TRBJ2-2; 11 nucleotides match TRBD1. Per germline, CDR1 SNHLY and CDR2 FYNNEI. The junction had 8 bases not matched to a gene; V was cut back by 6 bases and J by 5 bases. The CDR3 is made up of 16 amino acids.

This chain joins TRBV18 and TRBJ2-1; a weak D match, TRBD1 (6 bases). This CDR3 has 16 residues. Trimming removed 2 bases at V and 3 bases at J, with 14 bases between. Germline V gene lookup returns CDR1 KGHSH and CDR2 LQKENI. In nucleotides, the CDR3 is TGTGCCAGCTCACCAAGGACAGCCCACCTCTACAATGAGCAGTTCTTC. Translation gives CASSPRTAHLYNEQFF.

This sequence joins TRBV2 and TRBJ1-3; 7 bases agree with TRBD1. The CDR3 loop spans 17 amino acids. Losses at the gene ends were 2 bases for V and 0 bases for J; bases not matched to a gene: 7. Germline values: CDR1 SNHLY, CDR2 FYNNEI. The CDR3 region is CASSEPGQLVSGNTIYF. CDR3 bases: TGTGCCAGCAGTGAACCGGGACAGTTAGTCTCTGGAAACACCATATATTTT. Full variable domain (outside the CDR3, taken from reference TRBV2 and TRBJ1-3): EPEVTQTPSHQVTQMGQEVILRCVPISNHLYFYWYRQILGQKVEFLVSFYNNEISEKSEIFDDQFSVERPDGSNFTLKIRSTKLEDSAMYFCASSEPGQLVSGNTIYFGEGSWLTVV.

The V gene is TRBV28, the J gene TRBJ2-2; TRBD2 matches 10 bases. The CDR3 runs 14 residues. The V gene's germline CDR1 is MDHEN and CDR2 SYDVKM. V was pared by 8 bases and J by 1 base, with 1 base of the junction left unmatched. The CDR3 DNA reads as TGTGCCAGCCGGACTAGCGGGAACACCGGGGAGCTGTTTTTT. Residues: CASRTSGNTGELFF.

The chain employs TRBV9 and TRBJ1-2; 8 nucleotides agree with TRBD1. Trimming removed 4 bases from V and 5 bases from J; junction bases left unmatched: 10. The CDR3 has 15 residues. The V gene's germline CDR1 is SGDLS and CDR2 YYNGEE. CDR3 sequence reads: CASSLTGGSGYGYTF. The CDR3 coding sequence is TGTGCCAGCAGCCTCACAGGGGGTAGTGGGTATGGCTACACCTTC.

This CDR3 is CASSLAESTDTQYF. As DNA, the CDR3 is TGCGCCAGCAGCCTAGCGGAGAGCACAGATACGCAGTATTTT. The chain employs TRBV10-2 and TRBJ2-3; the match to TRBD2 covers 7 bases. V was pared by 6 bases and J by 0 bases, with 3 bases of the junction left unmatched. The CDR3 extends over 14 amino acids. Germline CDR1 and CDR2: WSHSY and SAAADI.

The rearrangement uses TRBV4-2 and TRBJ2-3; tentative D call: TRBD1 (7 bases). Trimming stripped 0 bases from V and 5 bases from J, with 18 bases between. The CDR3 covers 17 residues. Per the germline V gene, CDR1 is LGHNA and CDR2 is YNFKEQ. In nucleotides, the CDR3 is TGTGCCAGCAGCCAAGAAGGGCGGGGACAGATAGTAGATACGCAGTATTTT. Its translation: CASSQEGRGQIVDTQYF.

The chain recombines TRBV30 with TRBJ1-5, with D perhaps TRBD1 (5 bases). Looked up from germline, CDR1 is GTSNPN and CDR2 is SVGIG (reference sequence). CDR3 length: 14 residues. Deletions cut 3 bases from V and 3 bases from J, with 12 bases between. DNA for the CDR3: TGTGCCTGGAGACGACGGGGGTACAATCAGCCCCAGCATTTT. Its translation: CAWRRRGYNQPQHF.

This clone was counted a few times. In nucleotides, the CDR3 is TGTGCCAGTAGCCCCCCGGGAAACAATGAAAAACTGTTTTTT. Amino acids: CASSPPGNNEKLFF. The chain recombines TRBV19 with TRBJ1-4; D gene uncertain. Trimming took off 6 bases at V and 5 bases at J, with 13 bases between the two ends. The CDR3 sequence is 14 residues long. CDR1 LNHDA and CDR2 SQIVND come from the germline V gene (reference sequence).

V and J are TRBV7-2 and TRBJ2-2, with TRBD2 matching 12 bases. The CDR3 totals 16 residues. Germline V gives CDR1 SGHTA, CDR2 FQGNSA. The V gene end was trimmed by 5 bases and the J gene end by 3 bases; junction bases not matched to a gene: 4. The CDR3 loop reads CASSEGLAGYTGELFF. Here the CDR3 DNA reads TGTGCCAGCAGCGAAGGACTAGCGGGGTACACCGGGGAGCTGTTTTTT.

The V gene is TRBV19, the J gene TRBJ1-2; D might be TRBD1 (6 bases). The CDR3 consists of 12 residues. CDR1 is LNHDA and CDR2 is SQIVND in the germline V gene (reference sequence). V lost 7 bases and J lost 8, with 14 bases in between. CDR3 sequence reads: CASNTGRGGYTF. The DNA of the CDR3 is TGTGCCAGTAATACGGGCAGGGGAGGCTACACCTTC.

This chain connects TRBV28 to TRBJ2-7, with D unclear. This CDR3 has 13 residues. The germline V and J ends were trimmed by 8 bases and 1 base, with 12 bases remaining between them. Germline CDR1 and CDR2: MDHEN and SYDVKM. The CDR3, as DNA: TGTGCCAGCGAACACCAGTCTTCCTACGAGCAGTACTTC. It is translated as CASEHQSSYEQYF.

This clone was observed a handful of times. The gene calls are TRBV6-5 and TRBJ1-3; D unclear. Germline CDR1 MNHEY, CDR2 SVGAGI. V gave up 0 bases and J gave up 0 bases, with 6 bases separating them. The CDR3 is made up of 15 amino acids. The CDR3 sequence is CASSYSPGSGNTIYF. CDR3 sequence (DNA): TGTGCCAGCAGTTACTCGCCCGGCTCTGGAAACACCATATATTTT.

This rearrangement joins TRBV10-2 to TRBJ1-2; D is possibly TRBD1 (5 bases). The CDR3 is 14 residues long. The germline V and J ends were trimmed by 4 bases and 0 bases, with 9 bases remaining between them. Germline lookup yields CDR1 WSHSY and CDR2 SAAADI. The CDR3 region is CASSVVRANYGYTF. In DNA form, the CDR3 reads TGCGCCAGCAGTGTTGTCAGGGCTAACTATGGCTACACCTTC.

The chain uses TRBV27 and TRBJ1-1; D ambiguous. V was shortened by 6 bases and J by 1 base, with 9 bases between the two germline ends. The CDR3 covers 13 residues. Germline CDR1 and CDR2: MNHEY and SMNVEV (reference sequence). In DNA form, the CDR3 reads TGTGCCAGCAGGAAGGCAGGGAACACTGAAGCTTTCTTT. It specifies CASRKAGNTEAFF.

The chain couples TRBV28 to TRBJ1-6, with D perhaps matching TRBD1 (6 bases). V lost 2 bases and J 6 bases, leaving 17 bases between the germline ends. The CDR3 is 17 residues long. The V gene's germline CDR1 is MDHEN and CDR2 SYDVKM. The CDR3 sequence is CASSLQPPGDGNSPLHF. The DNA of the CDR3 is TGTGCCAGCAGTTTACAGCCCCCAGGGGACGGTAATTCACCCCTCCACTTT.

The V call is TRBV13, the J call TRBJ2-7; 12 bases fit TRBD2. The V and J ends lost 3 bases and 0 bases, in that order; junction bases with no gene match: 12. Germline V CDR1 and CDR2: PRHDT, FYEKMQ (reference sequence). This CDR3 has 19 amino acids. CDR3 DNA sequence: TGTGCCAGCAGCTTCGCGGGGGCTAGCGGGGGGGGCAGCTCCTACGAGCAGTACTTC. It is translated as CASSFAGASGGGSSYEQYF.

The rearrangement joins TRBV29-1 to TRBJ2-2, with 7 bases that match TRBD2. Germline assignment: CDR1 SQVTM and CDR2 ANQGSEA. The CDR3 is 15 amino acids. After removal of 2 bases from V and 5 bases from J, the junction contained 8 bases not matched to a gene. This CDR3 reads CSVETGRGVTGELFF. The CDR3 nucleotides read TGCAGCGTTGAAACTGGGAGGGGAGTTACCGGGGAGCTGTTTTTT.